Below are 3 T cell receptor beta chains sequenced from a single sample in a study of T cell responses to AZD1222 COVID-19 vaccine. TCRdb's copy holds only in-frame clones and misses some; the assay was immunoSEQ multiplex PCR. This sample has more than 85,000 clones; 88% occur once, and the top ten carry over 8%. This sample comprised peripheral blood, obtained on day 0 of AZD1222 vaccination. The source is an adult in good health.

V is TRBV30 and J is TRBJ2-1; no definite D call. The CDR3 consists of 13 residues. Germline CDR1 reads GTSNPN; CDR2 reads SVGIG (reference sequence). Trimming removed 0 bases at V and 8 bases at J, with 11 bases between. Written as DNA, the CDR3 is TGTGCCTGGAGTGTTCGGATTCGGGATGAGCAGTTCTTC. As protein: CAWSVRIRDEQFF. Complete variable domain (other parts from reference TRBV30 and TRBJ2-1): SQTIHQWPATLVQPVGSPLSLECTVEGTSNPNLYWYRQAAGRGLQLLFYSVGIGQISSEVPQNLSASRPQDRQFILSSKKLLLSDSGFYLCAWSVRIRDEQFFGPGTRLTVL.

This clone was picked up a small number of times. This chain connects TRBV5-1 to TRBJ2-3; 7 bases are a match to TRBD1. J was trimmed by 0 bases and V by 4 bases; bases with no gene match: 5. The CDR3 consists of 15 residues. Germline CDR1 is SGHRS and CDR2 is YFSETQ. In DNA form, the CDR3 reads TGCGCCAGCAGCACAGGGGTACATAGCACAGATACGCAGTATTTT. Translating it yields CASSTGVHSTDTQYF. Combining the CDR3 with reference TRBV5-1 and TRBJ2-3 gives the whole variable domain KAGVTQTPRYLIKTRGQQVTLSCSPISGHRSVSWYQQTPGQGLQFLFEYFSETQRNKGNFPGRFSGRQFSNSRSEMNVSTLELGDSALYLCASSTGVHSTDTQYFGPGTRLTVL.

This clone was counted once. The chain has TRBV12-5 and TRBJ2-1, with unresolved D. CDR3 length equals 11 residues. Between the trimmed V and J ends, which lost 2 bases and 8 bases, there was a span of 4 bases. Germline V gives CDR1 LGHNT, CDR2 FRNRAP. CDR3 nucleotide sequence: TGTGCTAGTGGTTTGATAGATGAGCAGTTCTTC. Translating it yields CASGLIDEQFF.